This paragraph covers one T cell receptor beta chain sequence. This clone's antigen is unknown. No much larger clone is present one base from it, and per-base qualities are unavailable. Collaborating institutions collected whole blood in K2EDTA tubes following their own protocols. For TCRbeta analysis, collaborators shipped samples as frozen whole blood, isolated PBMCs, or DNA extracted from either of those sample types. The data originate from a study of blood T cell repertoires in COVID-19 (dated by TCRdb to the early 2020s). With respect to the entire study: Samples from collaborators originated in the United States, Italy and Spain and spanned both the acute and convalescent phases of COVID-19. The samples were drawn from the first 160 participants of the ongoing ImmuneRACE study and from 1,254 subjects provided by 6 global collaborators. A de-identified subject ID, COVID-19 status, age in years and sex were almost always included in the sample metadata. Where HLA class I and class II types were available, the types were taken from metadata supplied by the sample provider, not from assay-based typing. The material from the prospective study consisted of cDNA or gDNA derived from T cells, B-cell-depleted T cells, or PBMCs. A freely available public database, intended as a resource for researchers studying the immune response to SARS-CoV-2, is where the repertoires were released. The dataset comprised deeply sampled blood TCRbeta repertoires from subjects exposed to, actively infected with, or recovered from COVID-19.

The CDR3, cysteine through phenylalanine, is 15 amino acids long. Only the CDR3 region is kept as DNA, spanning 45 bases read in frame from base 1. V and J are truncated by 3 bases and 2 bases respectively, leaving an intervening sequence of 12 bases. The germline V gene provides CDR1 SGHAT and CDR2 FQNNGV. TCRbeta CDR3 regions were amplified from genomic DNA using the immunoSEQ Assay, a bias-controlled multiplex PCR. The source study handled its data this way. The number of nucleated cells in each sample was estimated by amplification of reference gene primers within the assay. Sequence reads were collapsed and filtered to measure the absolute abundance of every unique TCRbeta CDR3 rearrangement. Productive Simpson clonality was computed per sample as the square root of Simpson's diversity index over productive rearrangements. TCRdb limited this immuneACCESS table to in-frame rearrangements with V and J called. A share of clones is missing; checked studies link under half to unresolved V genes, and the rest is unexplained. V, J and clone size are taken as reported in that table, and D and trimming were inferred from the DNA itself. This sample gives 120,000 to 150,000 clones in total; more than 70% of them show up just once. The top ten constitute under 12% of the sample.

Overall study results and their limits: Clinical and demographic metadata were provided uncurated, with the amount varying by source and participant.

The chain is assembled from TRBV11-2 and TRBJ2-3, and the D gene may be TRBD2, 6 bases matching. This clonotype was sampled from a man aged 50 to 60 with active or convalescent COVID-19. Sequenced input: peripheral blood. The encoded CDR3 is CASSLRDGYTDTQYF. The DNA sequence follows: TGTGCCAGCAGCTTGCGGGACGGATACACAGATACGCAGTATTTT. The variable domain in full, with residues beyond the CDR3 obtained from the reference TRBV11-2 and TRBJ2-3 genes, is EAGVAQSPRYKIIEKRQSVAFWCNPISGHATLYWYQQILGQGPKLLIQFQNNGVVDDSQLPKDRFSAERLKGVDSTLKIQPAKLEDSAVYLCASSLRDGYTDTQYFGPGTRLTVL.